The 3 T cell receptor beta chains presented below share a single source sample, sequenced in a study of shared clonotypes between healthy human individuals. Sequenced by immunoSEQ multiplex PCR; TCRdb stores in-frame clones only, minus some. The sample carries approximately 1.5 million clones, approximately 98% recorded once. The sample was naive CD4+ T cells sorted from blood. Subset given: CD45RA+ positively selected. Receptor source: a man aged 25-45 years in good health.

The chain couples TRBV29-1 to TRBJ2-2, with TRBD2 matching 9 bases. Germline V gene sequence: CDR1 SQVTM, CDR2 ANQGSEA. The CDR3 has 13 amino acids. The junction had 5 bases not matched to a gene; V was cut back by 6 bases and J by 6 bases. This CDR3 is CSVGLATAGELFF. The DNA of the CDR3 is TGCAGCGTCGGACTAGCGACCGCCGGGGAGCTGTTTTTT.

The V call is TRBV5-1, the J call TRBJ1-4; a weak D match, TRBD1 (6 bases). V gave up 0 bases and J gave up 5 bases, with 11 bases separating them. Per germline, CDR1 SGHRS and CDR2 YFSETQ. This CDR3 spans 15 amino acids. CDR3 bases: TGCGCCAGCAGCTTGGCGGGGGCCGAGAATGAAAAACTGTTTTTT. It is translated as CASSLAGAENEKLFF.

This CDR3 is CASSPPGQGNEKLFF. DNA of the CDR3: TGTGCCAGCAGTCCACCGGGACAGGGGAATGAAAAACTGTTTTTT. The J gene is TRBJ1-4, the V gene TRBV28; 10 bases agree with TRBD1. The length of the CDR3 is 15 residues. Losses at the gene ends were 5 bases for V and 5 bases for J; bases not matched to a gene: 5. Germline CDR1 is MDHEN and CDR2 is SYDVKM.